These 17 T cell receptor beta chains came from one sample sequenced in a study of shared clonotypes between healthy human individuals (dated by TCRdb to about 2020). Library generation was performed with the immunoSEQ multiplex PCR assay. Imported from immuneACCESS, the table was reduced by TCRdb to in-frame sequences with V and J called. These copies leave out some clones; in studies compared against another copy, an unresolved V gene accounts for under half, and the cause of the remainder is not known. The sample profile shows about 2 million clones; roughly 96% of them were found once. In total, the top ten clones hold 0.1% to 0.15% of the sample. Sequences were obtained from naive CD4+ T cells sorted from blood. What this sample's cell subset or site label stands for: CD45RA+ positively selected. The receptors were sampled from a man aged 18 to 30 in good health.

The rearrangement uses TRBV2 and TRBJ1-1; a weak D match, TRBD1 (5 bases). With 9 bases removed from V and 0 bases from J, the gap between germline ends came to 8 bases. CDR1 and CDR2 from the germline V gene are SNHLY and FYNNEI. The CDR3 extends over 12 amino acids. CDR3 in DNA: TGTGCCAGTCAGGGTTTGAACACTGAAGCTTTCTTT. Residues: CASQGLNTEAFF.

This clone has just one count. CDR3 nucleotide sequence: TGCGCCAGCAGCACAGCCTCGCCAGGGAGCACCATATATTTT. Its translation: CASSTASPGSTIYF. The chain recombines TRBV5-1 with TRBJ1-3, with D tentatively TRBD1 (5 bases). The germline gives CDR1 SGHRS, CDR2 YFSETQ. This CDR3 has 14 amino acids. V gave up 4 bases and J gave up 9 bases, with 17 bases separating them.

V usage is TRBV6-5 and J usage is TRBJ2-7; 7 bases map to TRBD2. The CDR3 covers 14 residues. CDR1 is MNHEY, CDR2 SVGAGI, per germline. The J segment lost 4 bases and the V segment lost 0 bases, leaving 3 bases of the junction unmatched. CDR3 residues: CASSYSVGGYEQYF. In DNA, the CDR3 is TGTGCCAGCAGTTACTCGGTCGGGGGGTACGAGCAGTACTTC.

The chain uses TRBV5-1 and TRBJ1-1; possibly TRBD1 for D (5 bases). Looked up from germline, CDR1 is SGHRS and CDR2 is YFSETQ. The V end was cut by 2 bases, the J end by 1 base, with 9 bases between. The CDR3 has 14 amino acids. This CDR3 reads CASSFGAPNTEAFF. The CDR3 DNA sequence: TGCGCCAGCAGCTTCGGGGCCCCGAACACTGAAGCTTTCTTT.

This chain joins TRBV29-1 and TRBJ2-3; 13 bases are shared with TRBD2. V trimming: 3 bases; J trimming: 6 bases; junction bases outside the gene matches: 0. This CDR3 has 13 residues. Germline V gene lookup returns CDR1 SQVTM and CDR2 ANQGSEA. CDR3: CSVETSGRDTQYF. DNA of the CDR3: TGCAGCGTTGAGACTAGCGGGAGGGATACGCAGTATTTT.

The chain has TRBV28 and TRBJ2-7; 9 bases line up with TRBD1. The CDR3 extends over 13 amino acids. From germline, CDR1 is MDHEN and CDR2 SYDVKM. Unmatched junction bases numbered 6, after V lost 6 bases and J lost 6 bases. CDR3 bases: TGTGCCAGCAGATACAGGGGGCCGGGCGAGCAGTACTTC. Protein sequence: CASRYRGPGEQYF.

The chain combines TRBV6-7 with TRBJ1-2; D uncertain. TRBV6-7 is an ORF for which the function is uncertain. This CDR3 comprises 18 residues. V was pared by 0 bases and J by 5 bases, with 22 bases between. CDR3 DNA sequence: TGTGCCAGCAGTTACTCAGGCAGGTATGGTCTAGGGCTTTATGGCTACACCTTC. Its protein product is CASSYSGRYGLGLYGYTF.

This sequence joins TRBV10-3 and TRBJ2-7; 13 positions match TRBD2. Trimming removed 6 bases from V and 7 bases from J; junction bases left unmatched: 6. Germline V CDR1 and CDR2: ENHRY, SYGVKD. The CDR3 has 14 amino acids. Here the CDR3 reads CAISDGLAGEEQYF. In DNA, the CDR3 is TGTGCCATCAGCGATGGACTAGCGGGGGAAGAGCAGTACTTC.

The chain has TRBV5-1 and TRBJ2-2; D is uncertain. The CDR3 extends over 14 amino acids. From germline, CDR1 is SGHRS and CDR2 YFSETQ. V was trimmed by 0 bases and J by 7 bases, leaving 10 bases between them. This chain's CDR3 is CASSLEQPGGELFF. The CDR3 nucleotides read TGCGCCAGCAGCTTGGAACAACCAGGCGGGGAGCTGTTTTTT.

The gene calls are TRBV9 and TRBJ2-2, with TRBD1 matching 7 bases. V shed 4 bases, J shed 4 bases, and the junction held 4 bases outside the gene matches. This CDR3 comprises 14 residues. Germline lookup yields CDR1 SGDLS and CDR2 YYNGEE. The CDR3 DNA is TGTGCCAGCAGCCCCCGACAGGGCACCGGGGAGCTGTTTTTT. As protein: CASSPRQGTGELFF. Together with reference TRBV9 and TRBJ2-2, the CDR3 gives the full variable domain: DSGVTQTPKHLITATGQRVTLRCSPRSGDLSVYWYQQSLDQGLQFLIQYYNGEERAKGNILERFSAQQFPDLHSELNLSSLELGDSALYFCASSPRQGTGELFFGEGSRLTVL.

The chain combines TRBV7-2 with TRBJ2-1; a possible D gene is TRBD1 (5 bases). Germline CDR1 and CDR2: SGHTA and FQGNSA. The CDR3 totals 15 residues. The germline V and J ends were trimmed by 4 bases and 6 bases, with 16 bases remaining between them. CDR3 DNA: TGTGCCAGCAGCTCGAAGGGTCCCGACAGCAATGAGCAGTTCTTC. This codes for CASSSKGPDSNEQFF.

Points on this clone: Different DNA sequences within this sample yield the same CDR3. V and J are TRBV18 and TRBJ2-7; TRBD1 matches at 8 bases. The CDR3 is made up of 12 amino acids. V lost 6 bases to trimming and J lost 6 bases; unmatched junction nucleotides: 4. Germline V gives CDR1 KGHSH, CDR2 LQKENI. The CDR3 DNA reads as TGTGCCAGCTCTCCCGGACAGGGCGAGCAGTACTTC. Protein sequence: CASSPGQGEQYF. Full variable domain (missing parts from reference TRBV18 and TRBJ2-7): NAGVMQNPRHLVRRRGQEARLRCSPMKGHSHVYWYRQLPEEGLKFMVYLQKENIIDESGMPKERFSAEFPKEGPSILRIQQVVRGDSAAYFCASSPGQGEQYFGPGTRLTVT.

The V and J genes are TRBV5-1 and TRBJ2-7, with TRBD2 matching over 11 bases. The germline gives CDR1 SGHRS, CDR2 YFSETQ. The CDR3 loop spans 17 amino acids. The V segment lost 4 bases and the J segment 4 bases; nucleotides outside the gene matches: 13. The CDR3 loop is CASSPLNLAGGPYEQYF. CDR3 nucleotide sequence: TGCGCCAGCAGCCCTTTAAATTTAGCGGGGGGGCCGTACGAGCAGTACTTC. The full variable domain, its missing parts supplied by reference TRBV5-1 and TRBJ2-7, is KAGVTQTPRYLIKTRGQQVTLSCSPISGHRSVSWYQQTPGQGLQFLFEYFSETQRNKGNFPGRFSGRQFSNSRSEMNVSTLELGDSALYLCASSPLNLAGGPYEQYFGPGTRLTVT.

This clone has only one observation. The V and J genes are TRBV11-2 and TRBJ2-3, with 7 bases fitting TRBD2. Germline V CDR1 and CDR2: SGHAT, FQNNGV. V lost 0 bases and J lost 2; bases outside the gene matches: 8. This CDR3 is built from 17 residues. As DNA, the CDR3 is TGTGCCAGCAGCTTAGATTGGGGGGGGACGTACACAGATACGCAGTATTTT. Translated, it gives CASSLDWGGTYTDTQYF.

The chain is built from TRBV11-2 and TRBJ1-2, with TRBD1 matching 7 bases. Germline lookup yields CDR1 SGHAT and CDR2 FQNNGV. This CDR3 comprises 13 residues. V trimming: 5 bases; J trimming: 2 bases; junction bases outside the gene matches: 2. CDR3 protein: CASSGQANYGYTF. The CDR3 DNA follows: TGTGCCAGCAGCGGACAGGCCAACTATGGCTACACCTTC.

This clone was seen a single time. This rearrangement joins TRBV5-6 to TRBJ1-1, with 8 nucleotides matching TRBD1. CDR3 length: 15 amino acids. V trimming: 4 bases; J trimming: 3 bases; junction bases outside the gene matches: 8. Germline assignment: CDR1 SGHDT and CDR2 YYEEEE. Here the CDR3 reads CASSRLTGVDTEAFF. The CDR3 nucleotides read TGTGCCAGCAGCCGATTGACAGGGGTCGACACTGAAGCTTTCTTT.

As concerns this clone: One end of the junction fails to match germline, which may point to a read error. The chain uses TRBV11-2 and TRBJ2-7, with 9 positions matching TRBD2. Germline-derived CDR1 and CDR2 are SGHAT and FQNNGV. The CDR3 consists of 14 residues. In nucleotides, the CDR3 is TGTGCCAGCAGCTCCGACTCCCCCCTAGCGGGAATTTTATTC. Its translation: CASSSDSPLAGILF.